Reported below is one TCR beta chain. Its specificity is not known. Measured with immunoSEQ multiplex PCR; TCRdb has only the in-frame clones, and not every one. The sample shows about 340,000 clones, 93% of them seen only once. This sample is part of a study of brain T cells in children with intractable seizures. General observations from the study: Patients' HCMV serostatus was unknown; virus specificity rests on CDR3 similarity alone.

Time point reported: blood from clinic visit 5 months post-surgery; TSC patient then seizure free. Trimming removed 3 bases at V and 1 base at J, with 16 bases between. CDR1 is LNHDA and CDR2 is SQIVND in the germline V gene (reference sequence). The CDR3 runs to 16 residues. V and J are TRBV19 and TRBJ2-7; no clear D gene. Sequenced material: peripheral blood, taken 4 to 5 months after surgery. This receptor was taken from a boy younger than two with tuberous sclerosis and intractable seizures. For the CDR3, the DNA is TGTGCCAGTAGTATCTTCGGGTCTAGTTCATCCTACGAGCAGTACTTC. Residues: CASSIFGSSSSYEQYF.